These 13 T cell receptor beta chains came from one sample sequenced in a study of T cell responses to AZD1222 COVID-19 vaccine. Data came from immunoSEQ multiplex PCR; TCRdb stores just in-frame clones and leaves some out. The sample has under 70,000 clones; roughly 84% are singletons. This specimen consisted of peripheral blood, obtained on day 0 of AZD1222 vaccination. Every receptor here comes from an adult in good health.

This clone ranks as medium-sized (0.01 to 0.1%). The sample carries other DNA sequences with the same CDR3. The chain employs TRBV7-3 and TRBJ2-5, with TRBD2 matching 11 bases. The V segment lost 4 bases and the J segment 4 bases; nucleotides outside the gene matches: 11. Germline CDR1 reads SGHTA; CDR2 reads FQGTGA. The CDR3 has 17 residues. This chain's CDR3 is CASSSLGLAGGRETQYF. The CDR3 region has the DNA TGTGCCAGCAGCTCTCTTGGGCTAGCGGGGGGTCGAGAGACCCAGTACTTC.

V gene TRBV4-1 combines with J gene TRBJ1-2; D not resolved. This CDR3 has 15 amino acids. Germline lookup yields CDR1 MGHRA and CDR2 YSYEKL. V lost 0 bases and J 4 bases, leaving 12 bases between the germline ends. The CDR3 DNA is TGCGCCAGCAGCCAAGAGGTAGCTCCAGGCTATGGCTACACCTTC. This translates into CASSQEVAPGYGYTF.

CDR3: CASSLTSIETQYF. DNA for the CDR3: TGTGCCAGCAGCCTTACTAGTATTGAGACCCAGTACTTC. The chain couples TRBV6-2 or TRBV6-3 to TRBJ2-5; weak D call: TRBD2 (5 bases). The germline CDR1 and CDR2 sequences are MNHEY and SVGEGT. This CDR3 is built from 13 residues. Trimming stripped 6 bases from V and 5 bases from J, with 13 bases between.

This chain uses TRBV7-9 with TRBJ2-1; maybe TRBD1 (5 bases). Germline V CDR1 and CDR2: SEHNR, FQNEAQ (reference sequence). V was shortened by 0 bases and J by 0 bases, with 9 bases between the two germline ends. This CDR3 region has 16 residues. The CDR3 sequence: CASSLAGPPSYNEQFF. Written as DNA, the CDR3 is TGTGCCAGCAGCTTAGCGGGGCCCCCCTCCTACAATGAGCAGTTCTTC. Combining the CDR3 with reference TRBV7-9 and TRBJ2-1 gives the whole variable domain DTGVSQNPRHKITKRGQNVTFRCDPISEHNRLYWYRQTLGQGPEFLTYFQNEAQLEKSRLLSDRFSAERPKGSFSTLEIQRTEQGDSAMYLCASSLAGPPSYNEQFFGPGTRLTVL.

V usage is TRBV7-8 and J usage is TRBJ1-5; D not certain. Between the trimmed V and J ends, which lost 7 bases and 5 bases, there was a span of 15 bases. The CDR3 spans 14 residues. Germline values: CDR1 SGHVS, CDR2 FQNEAQ. The CDR3 reads CASTEREGDQPQHF. Written as DNA, the CDR3 is TGTGCCAGCACCGAAAGGGAGGGAGATCAGCCCCAGCATTTT. Using reference TRBV7-8 and TRBJ1-5 for the parts outside the CDR3, the full variable domain is GAGVSQSPRYKVAKRGQDVALRCDPISGHVSLFWYQQALGQGPEFLTYFQNEAQLDKSGLPSDRFFAERPEGSVSTLKIQRTQQEDSAVYLCASTEREGDQPQHFGDGTRLSIL.

The chain combines TRBV19 with TRBJ2-1; TRBD1 might be the D (6 bases). V lost 5 bases to trimming and J lost 8 bases, with 16 bases between them. This CDR3 comprises 14 residues. Germline CDR1 is LNHDA and CDR2 is SQIVND (reference sequence). CDR3 sequence (DNA): TGTGCCAGTAGTTTTCAGGGGAGTAGCGATGAGCAGTTCTTC. Its translation is CASSFQGSSDEQFF.

The chain combines TRBV4-3 with TRBJ1-6; 8 nucleotides align to TRBD1. Germline V gives CDR1 LGHNA, CDR2 YSLEER. This CDR3 is built from 16 residues. With 1 base clipped from V and 7 bases from J, the junction kept 6 bases outside the gene matches. The CDR3 spells CASSQGDRRGNSPLHF. CDR3 nucleotide sequence: TGCGCCAGCAGCCAAGGGGACAGGAGGGGGAATTCACCCCTCCACTTT.

The chain uses TRBV29-1 and TRBJ2-7, with 7 positions matching TRBD2. The J segment lost 3 bases and the V segment lost 5 bases, leaving 4 bases of the junction unmatched. CDR3 length: 12 amino acids. From germline, CDR1 is SQVTM and CDR2 ANQGSEA. The CDR3 nucleotides are TGCAGCGTTCGACGGGGGGACTACGAGCAGTACTTC. Protein sequence: CSVRRGDYEQYF.

This clone occurred once. The chain joins TRBV12-3 or TRBV12-4 to TRBJ1-5; TRBD1 might be the D (5 bases). With 6 bases removed from V and 4 bases from J, the gap between germline ends came to 10 bases. The CDR3 consists of 13 residues. The CDR3 sequence: CASRRQRNQPQHF. Here the CDR3 DNA reads TGTGCCAGCAGACGACAGAGGAATCAGCCCCAGCATTTT.

The chain joins TRBV19 to TRBJ1-5; D gene uncertain. In germline, CDR1 is LNHDA, CDR2 SQIVND (reference sequence). This CDR3 is 15 amino acids long. Deletions cut 0 bases from V and 2 bases from J, with 8 bases between. CDR3 in amino acids: CASSIEGSGNQPQHF. The CDR3 DNA follows: TGTGCCAGTAGTATAGAGGGTAGCGGCAATCAGCCCCAGCATTTT.

This clone occurred once. The chain has TRBV30 and TRBJ2-2; the match to TRBD1 covers 12 bases. Per the germline V gene, CDR1 is GTSNPN and CDR2 is SVGIG (reference sequence). The CDR3 length is 17 residues. V lost 5 bases and J lost 3; bases outside the gene matches: 10. CDR3 sequence (DNA): TGTGCCTGGGATCCTTGGGGACAGGGGGCGGACACCGGGGAGCTGTTTTTT. Residues: CAWDPWGQGADTGELFF.

The V call is TRBV5-1, the J call TRBJ1-1, with 9 positions matching TRBD1. This CDR3 has 15 residues. CDR1 is SGHRS and CDR2 is YFSETQ in the germline V gene. The V gene end was trimmed by 4 bases and the J gene end by 2 bases; junction bases not matched to a gene: 6. The CDR3 loop reads CASSHGDRDNTEAFF. The CDR3 coding sequence is TGCGCCAGCAGCCACGGGGACAGGGATAACACTGAAGCTTTCTTT.

This rearrangement joins TRBV28 to TRBJ2-2; D remains unclear. The ends were cut back, 6 bases at V and 6 bases at J, with 8 bases in the middle. The CDR3 spans 12 residues. The germline V gene has CDR1 MDHEN and CDR2 SYDVKM. The CDR3 here is CASSLVAGELFF. Here the CDR3 DNA reads TGTGCCAGCAGCCTAGTAGCCGGGGAGCTGTTTTTT.